Reported below is one T cell receptor (beta chain). Its specificity is not known. The sample has other DNA sequences that encode this CDR3 too. This CDR3 contains 12 residues. Germline V gene lookup returns CDR1 MNHEY and CDR2 SVGAGI. V was cut by 6 bases and J by 2 bases, with 7 bases left in between. This entry is derived from a study of shared clonotypes between healthy human individuals. Study context: Plates per donor: three CD4 naive, three CD4 memory, two CD8 naive, one CD8 memory. General study findings and limits: Among donors, clonotype sharing was expected to be affected by sequencing depth.

Original handling: Filtering differed, since immunoSEQ gave only junction sequences and no quality scores. Clones were read by immunoSEQ multiplex PCR, and TCRdb kept only the in-frame ones, dropping some. The DNA was the basis for D and trimming; V, J and clone size are from that table. The sample has 2 million to 2.5 million clones, 80% to 95% seen once. All participating donors were Caucasian adults from Nashville, Tennessee. The receptor was isolated from a young man in good health. Some clones in this sample may be carry-over from other donors' samples. Sequenced: naive CD4+ T cells from PBMCs. As to subset: CD45RA+ positively selected. The chain uses TRBV6-5 and TRBJ1-1; D is uncertain. The CDR3 sequence: CASSPPNTEAFF. The CDR3 coding sequence is TGTGCCAGCAGCCCTCCTAACACTGAAGCTTTCTTT.